A selection of T cell receptor beta chains follows, all from one sample in a study of blood T cell repertoires in COVID-19. The assay was immunoSEQ multiplex PCR, and TCRdb's table has in-frame clones only and misses some. The sample lists tens of thousands of clones, roughly 89% seen once, with roughly a quarter in the top ten. Sequencing used peripheral blood. The origin of the receptors is a woman of 80 years or more with acute or convalescent COVID-19. Both conserved end residues are part of each CDR3. A D gene is named only where the DNA matches it firmly. Size tells how often a clone was seen (once, few, many) or the class of an expanded clone, and some rows leave it out.

>once|-|TRBV15|TRBJ1-3
CATSRDGPPSGNTIYF
TGTGCCACCAGCAGAGATGGGCCACCCTCTGGAAACACCATATATTTT
>-|-|TRBV6-5|TRBJ1-3
CASTLSGNTIYF
TGTGCCAGCACCCTCTCTGGAAACACCATATATTTT
>-|-|TRBV28|TRBJ1-5
CASLIASRGWNQPQHF
TGTGCCAGCTTGATAGCCTCTCGGGGGTGGAATCAGCCCCAGCATTTT
>-|-|TRBV3-1/TRBV3-2|TRBJ2-3
CASSQGLDSDTQYF
TGTGCCAGCAGCCAAGGTTTAGACAGCGATACGCAGTATTTT
>-|TRBD2|TRBV7-9|TRBJ2-3
CASSLRDYPDTQYF
TGTGCCAGCAGCTTAAGGGACTACCCAGATACGCAGTATTTT
>-|TRBD2|TRBV3-1/TRBV3-2|TRBJ2-2
CASSPLLAAGGFGELFF
TGTGCCAGCAGCCCACTGCTCGCAGCGGGGGGTTTCGGGGAGCTGTTTTTT
>-|-|TRBV4-2|TRBJ1-5
CASSQVSGYDQPQHF
TGTGCCAGCAGCCAAGTATCGGGGTACGATCAGCCCCAGCATTTT
>-|TRBD1|TRBV11-3|TRBJ2-1
CASSLVGTGENEQFF
TGTGCCAGCAGCTTAGTAGGGACAGGGGAAAATGAGCAGTTCTTC
>-|TRBD1|TRBV11-2|TRBJ2-1
CASSYTGTGSYNEQFF
TGTGCCAGCAGCTATACCGGGACAGGGTCCTACAATGAGCAGTTCTTC
>once|TRBD1|TRBV18|TRBJ2-1
CASSPTGGFGEQFF
TGTGCCAGCTCACCGACAGGGGGCTTTGGTGAGCAGTTCTTC
>once|TRBD1|TRBV6-6|TRBJ1-5
CASSRRRGQGAAGGQPQHF
TGTGCCAGCAGCCGAAGAAGGGGACAGGGGGCCGCTGGAGGTCAGCCCCAGCATTTT
>-|TRBD2|TRBV9|TRBJ2-5
CASNLAGGSQETQYF
TGTGCCAGCAACTTAGCGGGGGGGAGCCAAGAGACCCAGTACTTC
>-|-|TRBV5-1|TRBJ2-5
CASKGDGETQYF
TGCGCCAGCAAGGGGGATGGGGAGACCCAGTACTTC
>-|-|TRBV7-2|TRBJ2-3
CASSHSGVRGGTQYF
TGTGCCAGCAGTCATAGCGGGGTCAGGGGGGGTACGCAGTATTTT
>-|TRBD1|TRBV3-1/TRBV3-2|TRBJ2-4
CASSHADGQDQYF
TGTGCCAGCAGCCACGCCGACGGACAGGACCAGTACTTC
>-|TRBD2|TRBV5-4|TRBJ2-3
CASTPGLAGGSSTDTQYF
TGTGCCAGCACCCCGGGACTAGCGGGGGGATCTAGCACAGATACGCAGTATTTT
>-|TRBD2|TRBV19|TRBJ2-3
CASSMASGGALGPDTQYF
TGTGCCAGTAGTATGGCCAGCGGGGGGGCGTTAGGGCCAGATACGCAGTATTTT
>-|TRBD1|TRBV11-3|TRBJ2-2
CASSLSGQGSTGELFF
TGTGCCAGCAGCTTATCTGGACAGGGTAGCACCGGGGAGCTGTTTTTT
>once|-|TRBV18|TRBJ1-1
CASSPNPRGTEAFF
TGTGCCAGCTCCCCGAACCCCCGGGGAACTGAAGCTTTCTTT
>once|TRBD2|TRBV4-2|TRBJ2-3
CASSQDPHGGGGSTDTQYF
TGTGCCAGCAGCCAAGATCCCCATGGCGGGGGGGGTAGCACAGATACGCAGTATTTT
>-|-|TRBV21-1|TRBJ1-5
CASSKAPRADNQPQHF
TGTGCCAGCAGCAAAGCCCCCAGGGCTGACAATCAGCCCCAGCATTTT
>-|-|TRBV15|TRBJ1-2
CATSRDRGGNYGYTF
TGTGCCACCAGCAGAGATCGCGGGGGTAACTATGGCTACACCTTC
>once|TRBD2|TRBV3-1/TRBV3-2|TRBJ2-6
CASSRLAGVGANVLTF
TGTGCCAGCAGCCGGCTAGCGGGGGTCGGGGCCAACGTCCTGACTTTC
>once|TRBD2|TRBV11-2|TRBJ2-1
CASSLDRRGGTEQFF
TGTGCCAGCAGCTTAGACAGGCGGGGGGGAACTGAGCAGTTCTTC
>-|TRBD2|TRBV4-1|TRBJ2-2
CASSQDRVGRASGVTGELFF
TGCGCCAGCAGCCAAGATAGGGTCGGGAGGGCTAGCGGGGTCACCGGGGAGCTGTTTTTT
>-|-|TRBV19|TRBJ1-1
CASSIGPTVMNTEAFF
TGTGCCAGTAGTATAGGCCCGACAGTGATGAACACTGAAGCTTTCTTT
>-|-|TRBV5-1|TRBJ2-3
CASSLDRNTDTQYF
TGCGCCAGCAGCTTGGACAGAAACACAGATACGCAGTATTTT
>-|-|TRBV5-1|TRBJ1-2
CASSLDQVSNYGYTF
TGCGCCAGCAGCTTGGATCAGGTTTCTAACTATGGCTACACCTTC
>-|-|TRBV24-1|TRBJ2-1
CATSDPREYFNEQFF
TGTGCCACCAGTGACCCCCGGGAGTATTTCAATGAGCAGTTCTTC
>once|TRBD1|TRBV6-6|TRBJ1-5
CASSARIGQGGQPQHF
TGTGCCAGCAGCGCCCGGATAGGGCAGGGGGGTCAGCCCCAGCATTTT
>once|-|TRBV15|TRBJ1-2
CATSRDRGKYGYTF
TGTGCCACCAGCAGAGATCGGGGGAAGTATGGCTACACCTTC
>-|TRBD1|TRBV6-1|TRBJ1-6
CASSEDRGNSPLHF
TGTGCCAGCAGTGAAGACAGGGGTAATTCACCCCTCCACTTT
>-|TRBD1|TRBV19|TRBJ2-5
CASSGTGGRETQYF
TGTGCCAGTAGTGGGACAGGGGGCAGAGAGACCCAGTACTTC
>-|TRBD1|TRBV11-1|TRBJ1-1
CASSPRQGWYTEAFF
TGTGCCAGCAGCCCCCGACAGGGATGGTACACTGAAGCTTTCTTT
>-|TRBD1|TRBV2|TRBJ1-2
CASSEGQPASYGYTF
TGTGCCAGCAGTGAGGGACAGCCGGCCAGCTATGGCTACACCTTC
>-|TRBD1|TRBV28|TRBJ2-2
CASTLGRQGTGELFF
TGTGCCAGCACTCTAGGGAGACAGGGGACCGGGGAGCTGTTTTTT
>-|TRBD1|TRBV18|TRBJ1-3
CASSQSTGRNTIYF
TGTGCCAGCTCTCAATCGACAGGGCGGAACACCATATATTTT
>-|-|TRBV9|TRBJ2-3
CASSVYRGTDTQYF
TGTGCCAGCAGCGTATATCGGGGCACAGATACGCAGTATTTT
>-|-|TRBV28|TRBJ1-2
CASSLRQDNYGYTF
TGTGCCAGCAGTCTCCGACAGGATAACTATGGCTACACCTTC
>-|TRBD1|TRBV6-5|TRBJ1-2
CASSLDRGGGYTF
TGTGCCAGCAGTCTAGACAGGGGCGGAGGCTACACCTTC
>-|TRBD1|TRBV6-2/TRBV6-3|TRBJ1-4
CASSTPRTGVDEKLFF
TGTGCCAGCAGTACTCCCCGGACAGGGGTGGATGAAAAACTGTTTTTT
>-|TRBD2|TRBV28|TRBJ2-2
CASTSGGGTGELFF
TGTGCCAGCACTAGCGGGGGGGGCACCGGGGAGCTGTTTTTT
>-|TRBD2|TRBV10-2|TRBJ2-7
CASTWTSGTYEQYF
TGCGCCAGCACTTGGACTAGCGGAACCTACGAGCAGTACTTC